The 7 T cell receptor beta chains below were found in one sample sequenced in a study of blood T cells in healthy people across ages. A second about 6 to 12 cycle PCR used barcoded and J-beta primers. Each CDR3 protein is one row after TCRdb ran MiXCR on the 5' RACE reads. The sample lists 1.5 million to 2 million distinct CDR3 sequences, roughly 49% occurring once. Sequenced sample: blood. The receptors here all came from a woman aged 40 to 50 in good health.

The chain combines TRBV20-1 with TRBJ2-1; D perhaps matches TRBD2 (6 bases). Germline V gives CDR1 DFQATT, CDR2 SNEGSKA (reference sequence). The CDR3 loop spans 13 amino acids. Trimming shortened V by 5 bases and J by 4 bases, and 12 bases separated the two germline ends. Here the CDR3 DNA reads TGCAGTGCTTACGGGACTTCTTACAATGAGCAGTTCTTC. Its protein product is CSAYGTSYNEQFF.

In the case of this clonotype: Given a much more abundant clone one base away, this may be a read error. V and J are TRBV6-6 and TRBJ2-7; no definite D call. Trimming removed 2 bases from V and 3 bases from J, with 8 bases in between. There are 13 residues in the CDR3. From germline, CDR1 is MNHNY and CDR2 SVGAGI (reference sequence). CDR3 amino acids: CASSYQEIYEQYF. The CDR3 DNA reads TGTGCCAGCAGTTACCAGGAAATCTACGAGCAGTACTTC.

This clonotype has more than one count but fewer than ten. The rearrangement uses TRBV4-2 and TRBJ2-1; tentatively, D is TRBD2 (6 bases). The CDR3 consists of 12 residues. V was pared by 7 bases and J by 9 bases, with 13 bases between. Germline V gives CDR1 LGHNA, CDR2 YNFKEQ. The CDR3 reads CASTQDYAEQFF. The CDR3 region has the DNA TGTGCCAGCACCCAGGACTATGCTGAGCAGTTCTTC.

The chain is built from TRBV7-9 and TRBJ1-1; D is ambiguous. The CDR3 loop spans 11 amino acids. Germline V gene sequence: CDR1 SEHNR, CDR2 FQNEAQ (reference sequence). The V gene lost 4 bases and the J gene lost 6 bases, with 6 bases spanning the gap. Here the CDR3 reads CASSSAAEAFF. The CDR3 DNA is TGTGCCAGCAGCTCAGCGGCTGAAGCTTTCTTT.

Notes on this clonotype: It may be a read error: a sequence one base away is much more abundant. This rearrangement joins TRBV20-1 to TRBJ2-3; 7 nucleotides line up with TRBD1. The V segment lost 4 bases and the J segment 6 bases; nucleotides outside the gene matches: 1. Germline CDR1 reads DFQATT; CDR2 reads SNEGSKA (reference sequence). The CDR3 runs to 11 residues. The CDR3 here is CSAIRGDTQYF. DNA for the CDR3: TGCAGTGCTATCAGGGGGGATACGCAGTATTTT.

This chain links TRBV29-1 with TRBJ1-4, with 10 bases aligning to TRBD1. J gave up 5 bases and V 4 bases, and 10 bases lay outside the gene matches. The CDR3 is 16 residues long. CDR1 and CDR2 (germline): SQVTM, ANQGSEA. The CDR3, as DNA: TGCAGCGTTGCGGGGACAGGGGCGTGGCAAAATGAAAAACTGTTTTTT. It translates to CSVAGTGAWQNEKLFF.

This clonotype was counted between two and nine times. J is TRBJ1-5 and V is TRBV7-2; D possibly corresponds to TRBD1 (5 bases). Germline values: CDR1 SGHTA, CDR2 FQGNSA. The CDR3 loop spans 15 amino acids. The germline V and J ends were trimmed by 5 bases and 1 base, with 12 bases remaining between them. DNA for the CDR3: TGTGCCAGCAGCCGGACACGAGGGAGCAATCAGCCCCAGCATTTT. Translation gives CASSRTRGSNQPQHF.